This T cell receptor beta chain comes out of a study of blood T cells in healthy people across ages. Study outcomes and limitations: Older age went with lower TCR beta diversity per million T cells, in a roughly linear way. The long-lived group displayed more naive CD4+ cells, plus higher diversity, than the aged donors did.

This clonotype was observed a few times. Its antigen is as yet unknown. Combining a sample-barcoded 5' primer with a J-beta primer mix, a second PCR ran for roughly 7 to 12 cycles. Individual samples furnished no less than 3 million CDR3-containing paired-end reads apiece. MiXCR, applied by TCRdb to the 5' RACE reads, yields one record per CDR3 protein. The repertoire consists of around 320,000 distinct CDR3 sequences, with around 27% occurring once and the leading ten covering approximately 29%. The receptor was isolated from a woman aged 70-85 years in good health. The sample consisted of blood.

In nucleotides, the CDR3 is TGTGCCACCAGCAGAGGTTTTGCGGGACAGCGGGCCTACGAGCAGTACTTC. Protein: CATSRGFAGQRAYEQYF. The chain uses TRBV15 and TRBJ2-7; D is possibly TRBD1 (7 bases). CDR1 is LNHNV and CDR2 is YYDKDF in the germline V gene (reference sequence). Trimming took 1 base from V and 2 from J, leaving 18 bases between them. The length of the CDR3 is 17 residues.